These 15 T cell receptor beta chains share one sample of origin, sequenced in a study of patients and donors after allogeneic stem cell transplantation. TCRdb ran MiXCR on the RT-PCR reads and lists one entry per CDR3 protein. The data show about 89,000 distinct CDR3 sequences, with around 49% seen just once and around 60% held by the top ten. Sequenced sample: blood, either unsorted or a sorted T cell fraction (not recorded which). All receptors derive from a human donor who was either an allogeneic HSCT recipient or a stem cell or donor lymphocyte infusion donor (not recorded which). It is not recorded whose cells these are; they may come from a transplant donor.

The chain carries TRBV6-5 and TRBJ1-1; 8 bases are a match to TRBD1. CDR1 and CDR2 from the germline V gene are MNHEY and SVGAGI. The V segment lost 5 bases and the J segment 0 bases; nucleotides outside the gene matches: 8. The CDR3 totals 16 residues. The CDR3 is CASSKSWTGMNTEAFF. The CDR3 DNA follows: TGTGCCAGCAGTAAATCTTGGACAGGGATGAACACTGAAGCTTTCTTT.

This chain uses TRBV12-3 or TRBV12-4 with TRBJ1-5; unclear D gene. CDR3 length: 15 residues. V lost 3 bases, J lost 2 bases, and 11 bases lay in between. The CDR3 sequence is CASSFLDGGNQPQHF. The CDR3 DNA reads as TGTGCCAGCAGTTTTTTGGATGGGGGCAATCAGCCCCAGCATTTT.

The chain is built from TRBV7-2 and TRBJ1-6, with TRBD1 as a possible D gene (5 bases). This CDR3 region has 19 residues. Trimming left V 5 bases short and J 0 bases short, with 20 bases between. Germline CDR1 is SGHTA and CDR2 is FQGNSA. The CDR3: CASSPPGGWATSYNSPLHF. In DNA form, the CDR3 reads TGTGCCAGCAGCCCGCCTGGGGGTTGGGCGACCTCCTATAATTCACCCCTCCACTTT.

The table lists this clonotype with a few counts. The chain links TRBV12-3 or TRBV12-4 to TRBJ1-4, with unresolved D. This CDR3 has 14 residues. Trimming stripped 6 bases from V and 5 bases from J, with 13 bases between. CDR3 nucleotide sequence: TGTGCCAGCAGCCTCGACGGGAAAAATGAAAAACTGTTTTTT. The encoded protein is CASSLDGKNEKLFF.

This chain links TRBV20-1 with TRBJ1-1; D ambiguous. CDR3 size: 12 residues. From germline, CDR1 is DFQATT and CDR2 SNEGSKA (reference sequence). V was shortened by 2 bases and J by 7 bases, with 11 bases between the two germline ends. This CDR3 is CSARSILDEAFF. CDR3 sequence (DNA): TGCAGTGCTAGATCCATACTTGATGAAGCTTTCTTT.

The rearrangement joins TRBV5-1 to TRBJ1-2; D may be TRBD1 (5 bases). Germline V CDR1 and CDR2: SGHRS, YFSETQ. CDR3 length: 13 residues. V lost 0 bases to trimming and J lost 7 bases, with 10 bases between them. CDR3 coding DNA: TGCGCCAGCAGCTTGGGCAGGGATGGTGGCTACACCTTC. Translating gives CASSLGRDGGYTF.

The CDR3 here is CASSNLFGQLNTEAFF. DNA for the CDR3: TGTGCCAGCAGCAATTTGTTTGGACAGCTCAACACTGAAGCTTTCTTT. This rearrangement joins TRBV4-2 to TRBJ1-1; weak D call: TRBD1 (6 bases). The V end lost 5 bases, the J end lost 2 bases, and 18 bases lay between the germline ends. The CDR3 consists of 16 residues. Germline V CDR1 and CDR2: LGHNA, YNFKEQ.

J is TRBJ1-1 and V is TRBV3-1; possibly TRBD1 for D (5 bases). Trimming stripped 5 bases from V and 4 bases from J, with 17 bases between. Germline V gives CDR1 LGHDT, CDR2 YNNKEL (reference sequence). The CDR3 is 15 amino acids. Written as DNA, the CDR3 is TGTGCCAGCAGCGAACGCTCAGGGTTTACCACTGAAGCTTTCTTT. Its protein product is CASSERSGFTTEAFF.

This clonotype was recorded a few times. J is TRBJ1-4 and V is TRBV28; no reliable D call. V was shortened by 11 bases and J by 3 bases, with 10 bases between the two germline ends. Germline V gene sequence: CDR1 MDHEN, CDR2 SYDVKM. The CDR3 runs 12 residues. The CDR3 DNA is TGTGCCGCAGGTGGGGCTAATGAAAAACTGTTTTTT. Translation gives CAAGGANEKLFF.

This clonotype was observed a few times. This chain connects TRBV12-3 or TRBV12-4 to TRBJ1-6; D is undetermined. This CDR3 region has 14 residues. Between the trimmed V and J ends, which lost 5 bases and 5 bases, there was a span of 10 bases. CDR3 in amino acids: CASSPGLNNSPLHF. The DNA of the CDR3 is TGTGCCAGCAGTCCCGGACTGAATAATTCACCCCTCCACTTT.

This chain uses TRBV20-1 with TRBJ1-5; TRBD1 might be the D (6 bases). Trimming removed 0 bases at V and 7 bases at J, with 13 bases between. This CDR3 has 14 amino acids. The germline CDR1 and CDR2 sequences are DFQATT and SNEGSKA (reference sequence). The CDR3 here is CSARDRGLGQPQHF. For the CDR3, the DNA is TGCAGTGCTAGAGACAGGGGTTTAGGGCAGCCCCAGCATTTT.

The rearrangement uses TRBV4-2 and TRBJ1-2; 7 bases agree with TRBD1. The CDR3 totals 15 residues. The V gene end was trimmed by 2 bases and the J gene end by 5 bases; junction bases not matched to a gene: 8. CDR1 is LGHNA and CDR2 is YNFKEQ in the germline V gene. DNA of the CDR3: TGTGCCAGCAGCCAACTCTCTGGGGACAGATATGGCTACACCTTC. This encodes CASSQLSGDRYGYTF.

The sample holds many counts of this clonotype. The chain uses TRBV7-2 and TRBJ1-2; D is possibly TRBD1 (6 bases). This CDR3 has 13 residues. V was clipped by 5 bases and J by 6 bases, with 13 bases between them. CDR1 and CDR2 (germline): SGHTA, FQGNSA. In DNA form, the CDR3 reads TGTGCCAGCAGCCAAACAGGGTCCCATGGCTACACCTTC. Its translation: CASSQTGSHGYTF.

The genes are TRBV4-1 and TRBJ1-1; unclear D gene. Trimming took 3 bases from V and 1 from J, leaving 18 bases between them. Germline lookup yields CDR1 MGHRA and CDR2 YSYEKL. This CDR3 spans 17 amino acids. CDR3 region: CASSHFGEGSTNTEAFF. In DNA form, the CDR3 reads TGCGCCAGCAGCCACTTTGGGGAGGGATCCACGAACACTGAAGCTTTCTTT.

J is TRBJ1-3 and V is TRBV10-3, with D unclear. There are 14 residues in the CDR3. CDR1 and CDR2 (germline): ENHRY, SYGVKD. Trimming took off 10 bases at V and 6 bases at J, with 19 bases between the two ends. The CDR3 DNA sequence: TGTGCCACCTCCGGAAGCTACGGGCAAAACACCATATATTTT. It is translated as CATSGSYGQNTIYF.